What follows is one T cell receptor (beta chain) and its context. Its antigen remains unknown. Donors came from a validation cohort of fewer than 150 subjects, distinct from the first 666-subject cohort. Trimming stripped 5 bases from V and 4 bases from J, with 12 bases between. The length of the CDR3 is 14 residues. Germline CDR1 LNHDA, CDR2 SQIVND (reference sequence). The entry originates in a study of cytomegalovirus exposure and HLA in healthy donors. Across the study: The 120 validation repertoires were produced on the same platform as the roughly 660 repertoires of the first cohort. This was reported in a later analysis. Notes on the study in general: First-cohort TCR clusters tended to co-occur in the 95 to 150 validation repertoires, a later analysis found. Rarity held for most TCR sequences, but there were some public TCRs that occurred in many donors.

Clones were sequenced by immunoSEQ multiplex PCR, and TCRdb holds only the in-frame ones, with some missing. The sample holds some 170,000 clones, around 86% seen once. The chain couples TRBV19 to TRBJ1-5; the D gene is possibly TRBD1 (6 bases). The receptor's source is a man younger than 30 in good health and CMV-seropositive. The material sequenced was PBMCs. The CDR3 loop is CASSSTGWNQPQHF. The CDR3 DNA is TGTGCCAGTAGTTCCACAGGGTGGAATCAGCCCCAGCATTTT.